This T cell receptor (beta chain) was recorded in a study of monozygotic twins with inflammatory bowel disease. TCRdb reprocessed the 5' RACE reads, with one entry per CDR3 protein and no DNA. This table lists under 150,000 distinct CDR3 sequences. Per the germline V gene, CDR1 is SGHRS and CDR2 is YFSETQ. This CDR3 has 13 amino acids. Sequencing was done on a sample of blood. This chain links TRBV5-1 with TRBJ1-5. The TCR comes from a human donor with ulcerative colitis or Crohn's disease, or a healthy co-twin of an affected twin (not recorded which). This CDR3 is CASSSDANQPQHF.